The 29 T cell receptor beta chains below were found in one sample sequenced in a study of T-cell memory formation after mild COVID-19 (dated by TCRdb to 2020 to 2022). Libraries were prepared through 5' RACE. TCRdb names Illumina NovaSeq 6000 as the instrument used. TCRdb cleaned the public reads at Q25 with fastp, built clones with MiXCR and kept in-frame beta chains. Every CDR3 protein is listed once, alongside the most common genes and DNA of its rows. The sample profile shows 140,000 to 150,000 distinct CDR3 sequences; under 30% of them were found once. The biggest ten clones account for around 22% of the sample. Sequenced input: PBMCs or a T cell subset sorted from them (not recorded which). The receptors stem from an adult woman who had mild COVID-19 (a few samples of this study predate the infection). The sample titles of this study are shuffled in the database, so cell type and time point are left out; the donor was told from shared clones.

The chain links TRBV3-1 to TRBJ2-3; TRBD2 matches at 9 bases. The J segment lost 6 bases and the V segment lost 2 bases, leaving 9 bases of the junction unmatched. Germline V gene sequence: CDR1 LGHDT, CDR2 YNNKEL (reference sequence). The CDR3 extends over 16 amino acids. DNA for the CDR3: TGTGCCAGCAGCCAACTAGTGCGGGGGGGCCCCGATACGCAGTATTTT. Translating gives CASSQLVRGGPDTQYF.

The chain is built from TRBV13 and TRBJ1-4; perhaps TRBD1 as D (5 bases). Between the trimmed V and J ends, which lost 1 base and 8 bases, there was a span of 11 bases. CDR1 and CDR2 from the germline V gene are PRHDT and FYEKMQ (reference sequence). The CDR3 is made up of 14 amino acids. The CDR3 is CASSLVQGGEKLFF. In DNA, the CDR3 is TGTGCCAGCAGCTTAGTCCAGGGAGGGGAAAAACTGTTTTTT.

The table lists this clonotype with a few counts. The chain couples TRBV20-1 to TRBJ2-3; no clear D. The CDR3 covers 15 residues. V lost 1 base to trimming and J lost 3 bases, with 14 bases between them. Germline-derived CDR1 and CDR2 are DFQATT and SNEGSKA (reference sequence). CDR3 amino acids: CSARALGLGTDTQYF. The CDR3 DNA reads TGCAGTGCTAGAGCCTTAGGGCTAGGAACAGATACGCAGTATTTT.

The J gene is TRBJ2-1, the V gene TRBV7-9, with unresolved D. With 1 base removed from V and 9 bases from J, the gap between germline ends came to 10 bases. CDR1 is SEHNR and CDR2 is FQNEAQ in the germline V gene (reference sequence). This CDR3 spans 13 amino acids. The CDR3 coding sequence is TGTGCCAGCAGCTTAGGTCCCCGAGGTGAGCAGTTCTTC. It is translated as CASSLGPRGEQFF. Full variable domain (remainder filled in from reference TRBV7-9 and TRBJ2-1): DTGVSQNPRHKITKRGQNVTFRCDPISEHNRLYWYRQTLGQGPEFLTYFQNEAQLEKSRLLSDRFSAERPKGSFSTLEIQRTEQGDSAMYLCASSLGPRGEQFFGPGTRLTVL.

The chain couples TRBV2 to TRBJ2-5; a weak D match, TRBD2 (6 bases). Germline CDR1 reads SNHLY; CDR2 reads FYNNEI. The length of the CDR3 is 14 residues. Between the trimmed V and J ends, which lost 6 bases and 1 base, there was a span of 12 bases. Here the CDR3 DNA reads TGTGCCAGCAGGGGGGGATTTCTCCAAGAGACCCAGTACTTC. It encodes CASRGGFLQETQYF. Full variable domain (missing parts from reference TRBV2 and TRBJ2-5): EPEVTQTPSHQVTQMGQEVILRCVPISNHLYFYWYRQILGQKVEFLVSFYNNEISEKSEIFDDQFSVERPDGSNFTLKIRSTKLEDSAMYFCASRGGFLQETQYFGPGTRLLVL.

The chain combines TRBV19 with TRBJ2-1, with no clear D. This CDR3 is 14 amino acids long. Trimming left V 1 base short and J 6 bases short, with 10 bases between. CDR1 is LNHDA, CDR2 SQIVND, per germline (reference sequence). The CDR3 nucleotides read TGTGCCAGTAGTATAGTGGGATTGGGCAATGAGCAGTTCTTC. This sequence encodes CASSIVGLGNEQFF.

This clonotype was observed a handful of times. The chain employs TRBV7-6 and TRBJ2-3, with D tentatively TRBD1 (6 bases). This CDR3 has 15 residues. Deletions cut 2 bases from V and 5 bases from J, with 14 bases between. The germline gives CDR1 SGHVS, CDR2 FNYEAQ. The CDR3 DNA follows: TGTGCCAGCAGCTTAACCCAGGTCAGGGGAGATACGCAGTATTTT. This translates into CASSLTQVRGDTQYF.

The V call is TRBV2, the J call TRBJ2-7; 7 bases match TRBD2. The germline V gene encodes CDR1 SNHLY and CDR2 FYNNEI. J lost 2 bases, V lost 6 bases, and 7 bases had no gene match. The CDR3 consists of 14 residues. The CDR3 spells CASRASGAAYEQYF. CDR3 sequence (DNA): TGTGCCAGCAGGGCTAGCGGAGCGGCCTACGAGCAGTACTTC.

This clonotype was observed a handful of times. A much larger clonotype is one base distant, so this may be a read error. The chain uses TRBV11-2 and TRBJ2-1; TRBD2 matches at 11 bases. Germline V gene lookup returns CDR1 SGHAT and CDR2 FQNNGV. V trimming: 3 bases; J trimming: 4 bases; junction bases outside the gene matches: 2. The CDR3 has 15 amino acids. CDR3 nucleotides: TGTGCCAGCAGCTTGCGGACTAGCGGGTACAATGAGCAGTTCTTC. Translating it yields CASSLRTSGYNEQFF.

The chain joins TRBV10-3 to TRBJ2-7; 10 nucleotides align to TRBD2. This CDR3 comprises 15 residues. V lost 3 bases and J lost 2; bases outside the gene matches: 4. Per the germline V gene, CDR1 is ENHRY and CDR2 is SYGVKD. This CDR3 reads CAISDSSGSPYEQYF. The CDR3 DNA follows: TGTGCCATCAGTGATTCTAGCGGGAGCCCCTACGAGCAGTACTTC.

The chain links TRBV24-1 to TRBJ2-7, with TRBD1 matching over 10 bases. The CDR3 loop spans 15 amino acids. The germline CDR1 and CDR2 sequences are KGHDR and SFDVKD. The V segment lost 2 bases and the J segment 2 bases; nucleotides outside the gene matches: 2. The DNA for the CDR3 is TGTGCCACCAGTGATTCCGGGACAGGGGCCTACGAGCAGTACTTC. Its protein is CATSDSGTGAYEQYF.

The V call is TRBV5-1, the J call TRBJ1-2; tentative D call: TRBD1 (6 bases). This CDR3 is built from 15 residues. From germline, CDR1 is SGHRS and CDR2 YFSETQ. Trimming stripped 4 bases from V and 2 bases from J, with 15 bases between. The CDR3 is CASSGPGHRNYGYTF. The CDR3 region has the DNA TGCGCCAGCAGCGGTCCGGGACACCGAAACTATGGCTACACCTTC.

This clonotype was picked up a small number of times. The chain uses TRBV4-1 and TRBJ2-3, with 7 bases matching TRBD1. Per the germline V gene, CDR1 is MGHRA and CDR2 is YSYEKL. The CDR3 covers 15 residues. Trimming cost V 0 bases and J 5 bases; bases outside gene matches: 5. For the CDR3, the DNA is TGCGCCAGCAGCCAAGAAGACAGGGCGGTAGATACGCAGTATTTT. It specifies CASSQEDRAVDTQYF.

This clonotype was counted a few times. The chain recombines TRBV15 with TRBJ2-5; TRBD2 matches at 11 bases. V shed 0 bases and J 5 bases; nucleotides not matched to a gene: 5. CDR1 is LNHNV, CDR2 YYDKDF, per germline (reference sequence). The CDR3 sequence is 16 residues long. The CDR3 region has the DNA TGTGCCACCAGCAGAGATAGCGGGAGGGCCTGGGAGACCCAGTACTTC. Protein product: CATSRDSGRAWETQYF.

The chain is built from TRBV6-6 and TRBJ1-2; tentatively, D is TRBD1 (6 bases). Germline lookup yields CDR1 MNHNY and CDR2 SVGAGI (reference sequence). There are 15 residues in the CDR3. Trimming removed 0 bases at V and 5 bases at J, with 13 bases between. CDR3 DNA sequence: TGTGCCAGCAGTTACTCTACGGGGGCGTTTTATGGCTACACCTTC. This encodes CASSYSTGAFYGYTF.

The chain couples TRBV18 to TRBJ2-2; maybe TRBD2 (6 bases). Trimming pared 3 bases from V and 5 bases from J, leaving 13 bases between. This CDR3 contains 15 residues. Germline loops: CDR1 KGHSH, CDR2 LQKENI. CDR3 loop: CASSPIGRWTGELFF. The CDR3 DNA sequence: TGTGCCAGCTCACCTATCGGGAGATGGACCGGGGAGCTGTTTTTT.

The V and J genes are TRBV29-1 and TRBJ1-2; D is unclear. Germline CDR1 is SQVTM and CDR2 is ANQGSEA. V lost 2 bases and J lost 4, with 11 bases in between. The CDR3 consists of 13 residues. The CDR3 DNA sequence: TGCAGCGTTGAATCCACGGCATTCTATGGCTACACCTTC. It codes for CSVESTAFYGYTF.

This clonotype was recorded a few times. V gene TRBV30 combines with J gene TRBJ2-3; D may correspond to TRBD1 or TRBD2 (5 bases each). The CDR3 sequence is 16 residues long. Trimming took off 0 bases at V and 4 bases at J, with 17 bases between the two ends. Looked up from germline, CDR1 is GTSNPN and CDR2 is SVGIG (reference sequence). CDR3: CAWSVLGGGGPDTQYF. CDR3 sequence (DNA): TGTGCCTGGAGTGTACTCGGTGGGGGTGGGCCAGATACGCAGTATTTT.

V gene TRBV5-1 combines with J gene TRBJ2-7; D might be TRBD1 or TRBD2, each matching 5 bases. Trimming removed 0 bases at V and 4 bases at J, with 11 bases between. The CDR3 contains 14 residues. CDR1 and CDR2 (germline): SGHRS, YFSETQ. The CDR3 spells CASSLGEGTYEQYF. CDR3 DNA: TGCGCCAGCAGCTTGGGTGAGGGGACGTACGAGCAGTACTTC.

This clonotype was seen more than once but under ten times. The chain combines TRBV7-2 with TRBJ1-1; D uncertain. Between the trimmed V and J ends, which lost 1 base and 6 bases, there was a span of 9 bases. CDR3 size: 13 residues. Germline CDR1 and CDR2: SGHTA and FQGNSA. In DNA, the CDR3 is TGTGCCAGCAGCTTAGGTTCGGGAGCTGAAGCTTTCTTT. This codes for CASSLGSGAEAFF.

The chain employs TRBV14 and TRBJ2-1; 12 bases match TRBD2. The CDR3 contains 16 residues. The J segment lost 6 bases and the V segment lost 3 bases, leaving 6 bases of the junction unmatched. Germline CDR1 SGHDN, CDR2 FVKESK. CDR3 sequence (DNA): TGTGCCAGCAGCCATCTTGGACTAGCGGGACCCAATGAGCAGTTCTTC. The encoded protein is CASSHLGLAGPNEQFF. The full variable domain, rest sourced from reference TRBV14 and TRBJ2-1, is EAGVTQFPSHSVIEKGQTVTLRCDPISGHDNLYWYRRVMGKEIKFLLHFVKESKQDESGMPNNRFLAERTGGTYSTLKVQPAELEDSGVYFCASSHLGLAGPNEQFFGPGTRLTVL.

This clonotype has more than one count but fewer than ten. CDR3 in amino acids: CASSEAGQDGETQYF. The CDR3 DNA reads TGTGCCAGCAGTGAAGCCGGACAGGATGGGGAGACCCAGTACTTC. The rearrangement joins TRBV2 to TRBJ2-5, with TRBD1 matching 7 bases. This CDR3 comprises 15 residues. V shed 0 bases, J shed 5 bases, and the junction held 6 bases outside the gene matches. Germline V gene lookup returns CDR1 SNHLY and CDR2 FYNNEI.

This clonotype was observed a handful of times. The chain has TRBV9 and TRBJ2-5, with D perhaps matching TRBD2 (6 bases). Germline CDR1 reads SGDLS; CDR2 reads YYNGEE. This CDR3 region has 16 residues. The ends were cut back, 3 bases at V and 4 bases at J, with 19 bases in the middle. For the CDR3, the DNA is TGTGCCAGCAGCGAGGGCCCGGAGGGAAAGGGAGAGACCCAGTACTTC. Encoded protein: CASSEGPEGKGETQYF.

This clonotype was counted only a few times. In nucleotides, the CDR3 is TGTGCCACCATAATGGCGAGGCGGGGTAACACTGAAGCTTTCTTT. Translating gives CATIMARRGNTEAFF. The chain recombines TRBV24-1 with TRBJ1-1; D is ambiguous. V lost 8 bases and J 2 bases, leaving 17 bases between the germline ends. Germline V gene sequence: CDR1 KGHDR, CDR2 SFDVKD. The CDR3 extends over 15 amino acids.

This clonotype has more than one count but fewer than ten. The V call is TRBV7-2, the J call TRBJ1-2; 12 bases agree with TRBD1. Trimming cost V 4 bases and J 8 bases; bases outside gene matches: 8. The germline gives CDR1 SGHTA, CDR2 FQGNSA. CDR3 length: 15 residues. The CDR3 is CASSSRRDRGQGYTF. CDR3 nucleotide sequence: TGTGCCAGCAGCTCGCGAAGGGACAGGGGGCAGGGCTACACCTTC.

This clonotype was detected a few times. This chain uses TRBV24-1 with TRBJ2-2, with D perhaps assigned TRBD1 or TRBD2 (5 bases each). V was shortened by 4 bases and J by 4 bases, with 15 bases between the two germline ends. Germline lookup yields CDR1 KGHDR and CDR2 SFDVKD. The CDR3 consists of 16 residues. The CDR3 region is CATSDWGTGVTGELFF. The CDR3 DNA sequence: TGTGCCACCAGTGACTGGGGGACCGGGGTCACCGGGGAGCTGTTTTTT.

The chain employs TRBV7-9 and TRBJ2-1; tentative D call: TRBD2 (6 bases). Germline lookup yields CDR1 SEHNR and CDR2 FQNEAQ (reference sequence). The V and J ends lost 7 bases and 7 bases respectively, with 26 bases between them. The CDR3 contains 17 residues. In DNA, the CDR3 is TGTGCCAGCAACATCCCGGGTAGCGAGTGGGGGAGGAATGAGCAGTTCTTC. Translated: CASNIPGSEWGRNEQFF.

The rearrangement joins TRBV12-3 or TRBV12-4 to TRBJ2-2; TRBD2 agrees at 13 bases. The junction had 5 bases not matched to a gene; V was cut back by 1 base and J by 6 bases. The CDR3 is 17 residues long. CDR3 nucleotide sequence: TGTGCCAGCAGTTTAGGGACTAGCGGGAGTGACGCCGGGGAGCTGTTTTTT. This encodes CASSLGTSGSDAGELFF.

This rearrangement joins TRBV7-9 to TRBJ2-1; 14 bases are shared with TRBD2. The CDR3 is 15 amino acids. CDR1 SEHNR and CDR2 FQNEAQ come from the germline V gene (reference sequence). V lost 7 bases, J lost 8 bases, and 7 bases stayed unmatched. The CDR3 sequence is CASTQGLAGADEQFF. As DNA, the CDR3 is TGTGCCAGCACCCAGGGACTAGCGGGAGCAGATGAGCAGTTCTTC.